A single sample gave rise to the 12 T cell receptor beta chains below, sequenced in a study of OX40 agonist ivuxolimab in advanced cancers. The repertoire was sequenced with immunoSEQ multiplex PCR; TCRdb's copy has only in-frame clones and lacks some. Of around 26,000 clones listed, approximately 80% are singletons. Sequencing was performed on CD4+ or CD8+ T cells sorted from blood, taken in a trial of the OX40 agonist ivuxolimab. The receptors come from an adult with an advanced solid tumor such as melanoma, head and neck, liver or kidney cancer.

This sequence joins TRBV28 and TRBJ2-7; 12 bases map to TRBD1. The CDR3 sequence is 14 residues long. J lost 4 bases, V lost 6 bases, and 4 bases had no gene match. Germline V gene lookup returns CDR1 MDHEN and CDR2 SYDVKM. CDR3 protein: CASSQGQGAYEQYF. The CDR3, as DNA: TGTGCCAGCAGCCAGGGACAGGGGGCTTACGAGCAGTACTTC.

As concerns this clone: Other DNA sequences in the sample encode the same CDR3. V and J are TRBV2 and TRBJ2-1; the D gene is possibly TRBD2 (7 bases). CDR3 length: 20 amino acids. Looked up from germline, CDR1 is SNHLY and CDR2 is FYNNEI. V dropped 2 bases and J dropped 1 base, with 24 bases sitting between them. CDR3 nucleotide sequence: TGTGCCAGCAGTGAACGGGGGGCCCCTCTATACCCCAGTTCCTACAATGAGCAGTTCTTC. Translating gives CASSERGAPLYPSSYNEQFF.

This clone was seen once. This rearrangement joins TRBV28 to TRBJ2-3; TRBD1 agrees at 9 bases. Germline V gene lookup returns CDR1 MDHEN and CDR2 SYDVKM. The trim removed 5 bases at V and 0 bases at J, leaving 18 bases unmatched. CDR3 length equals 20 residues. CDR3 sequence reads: CASSPGQGLAGTTSTDTQYF. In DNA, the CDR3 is TGTGCCAGCAGTCCGGGACAGGGTTTGGCCGGGACAACTAGCACAGATACGCAGTATTTT. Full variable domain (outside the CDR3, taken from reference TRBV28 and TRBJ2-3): DVKVTQSSRYLVKRTGEKVFLECVQDMDHENMFWYRQDPGLGLRLIYFSYDVKMKEKGDIPEGYSVSREKKERFSLILESASTNQTSMYLCASSPGQGLAGTTSTDTQYFGPGTRLTVL.

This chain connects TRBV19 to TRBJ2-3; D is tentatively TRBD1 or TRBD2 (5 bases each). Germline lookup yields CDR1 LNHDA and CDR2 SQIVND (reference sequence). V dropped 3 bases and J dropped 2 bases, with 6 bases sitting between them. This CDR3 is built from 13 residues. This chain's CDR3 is CASSMGPTDTQYF. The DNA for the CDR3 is TGTGCCAGTAGTATGGGACCCACAGATACGCAGTATTTT.

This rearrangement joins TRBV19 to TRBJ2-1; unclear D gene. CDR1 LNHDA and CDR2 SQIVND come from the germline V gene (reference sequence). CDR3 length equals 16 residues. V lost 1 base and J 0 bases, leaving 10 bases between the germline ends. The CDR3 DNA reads TGTGCCAGTAGTATAGGACAAATAAGCTCCTACAATGAGCAGTTCTTC. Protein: CASSIGQISSYNEQFF.

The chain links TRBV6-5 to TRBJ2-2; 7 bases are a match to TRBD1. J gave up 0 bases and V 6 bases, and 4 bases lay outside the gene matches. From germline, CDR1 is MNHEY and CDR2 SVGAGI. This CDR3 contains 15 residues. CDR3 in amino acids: CASRLDRSNTGELFF. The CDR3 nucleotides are TGTGCCAGCAGGCTGGACAGGTCGAACACCGGGGAGCTGTTTTTT.

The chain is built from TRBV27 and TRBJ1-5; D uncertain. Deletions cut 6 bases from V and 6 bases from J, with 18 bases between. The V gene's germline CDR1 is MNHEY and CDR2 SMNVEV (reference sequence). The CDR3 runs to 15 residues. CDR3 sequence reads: CASRKGGVVAQPQHF. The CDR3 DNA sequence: TGTGCCAGCAGAAAAGGTGGGGTAGTGGCTCAGCCCCAGCATTTT.

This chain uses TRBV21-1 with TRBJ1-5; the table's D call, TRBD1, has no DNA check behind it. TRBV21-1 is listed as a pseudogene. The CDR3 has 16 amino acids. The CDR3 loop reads CASSSCGTGGNQPQHF. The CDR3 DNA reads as TGTGCCAGCAGCAGCTGCGGGACAGGGGGCAATCAGCCCCAGCATTTT.

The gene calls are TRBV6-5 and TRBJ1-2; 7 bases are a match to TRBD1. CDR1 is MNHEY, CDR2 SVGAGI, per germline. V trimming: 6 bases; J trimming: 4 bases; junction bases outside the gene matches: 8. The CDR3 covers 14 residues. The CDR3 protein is CASSRQGSTYGYTF. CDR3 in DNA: TGTGCCAGCAGCAGACAGGGATCTACCTATGGCTACACCTTC.

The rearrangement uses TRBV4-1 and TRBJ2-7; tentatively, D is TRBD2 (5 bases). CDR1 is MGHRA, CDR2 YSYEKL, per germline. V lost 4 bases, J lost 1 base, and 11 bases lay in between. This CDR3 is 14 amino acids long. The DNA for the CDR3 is TGCGCCAGCAGCCCCAGTAGCGTTTCCTACGAGCAGTACTTC. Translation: CASSPSSVSYEQYF.

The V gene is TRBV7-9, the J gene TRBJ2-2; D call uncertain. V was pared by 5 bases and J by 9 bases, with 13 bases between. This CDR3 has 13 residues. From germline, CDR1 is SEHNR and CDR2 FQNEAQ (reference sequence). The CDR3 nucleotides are TGTGCCAGCAGCCAAGACATGACCAGGGAGCTGTTTTTT. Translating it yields CASSQDMTRELFF.

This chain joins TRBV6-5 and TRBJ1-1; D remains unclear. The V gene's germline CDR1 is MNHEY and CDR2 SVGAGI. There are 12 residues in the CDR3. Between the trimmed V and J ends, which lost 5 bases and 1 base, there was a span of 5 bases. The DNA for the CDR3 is TGTGCCAGCAGTGTCCAGAACACTGAAGCTTTCTTT. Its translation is CASSVQNTEAFF.